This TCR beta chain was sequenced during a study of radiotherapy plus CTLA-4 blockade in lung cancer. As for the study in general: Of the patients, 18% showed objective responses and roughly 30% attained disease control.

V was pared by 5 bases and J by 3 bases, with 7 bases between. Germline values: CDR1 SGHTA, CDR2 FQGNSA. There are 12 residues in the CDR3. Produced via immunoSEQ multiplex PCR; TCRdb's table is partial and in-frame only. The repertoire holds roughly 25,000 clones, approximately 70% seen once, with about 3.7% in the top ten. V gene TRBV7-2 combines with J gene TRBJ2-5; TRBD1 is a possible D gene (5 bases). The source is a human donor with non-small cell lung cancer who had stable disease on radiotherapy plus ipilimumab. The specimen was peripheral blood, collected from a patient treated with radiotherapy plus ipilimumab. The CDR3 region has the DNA TGTGCCAGCAGCCCGACAGAAGAGACCCAGTACTTC. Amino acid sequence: CASSPTEETQYF.